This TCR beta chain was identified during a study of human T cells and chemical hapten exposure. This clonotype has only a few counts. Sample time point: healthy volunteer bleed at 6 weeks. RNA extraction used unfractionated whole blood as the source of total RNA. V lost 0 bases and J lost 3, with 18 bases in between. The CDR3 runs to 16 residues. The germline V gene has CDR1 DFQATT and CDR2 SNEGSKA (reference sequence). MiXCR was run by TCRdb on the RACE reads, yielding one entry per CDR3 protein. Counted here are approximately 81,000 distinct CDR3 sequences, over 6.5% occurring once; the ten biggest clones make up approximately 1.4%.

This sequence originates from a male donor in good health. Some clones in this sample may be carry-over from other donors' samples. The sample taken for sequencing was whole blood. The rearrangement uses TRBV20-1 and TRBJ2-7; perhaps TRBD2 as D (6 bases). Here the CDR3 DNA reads TGCAGTGCTAGAGATCGCCCCCGGCGGGGATACTACGAGCAGTACTTC. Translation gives CSARDRPRRGYYEQYF.